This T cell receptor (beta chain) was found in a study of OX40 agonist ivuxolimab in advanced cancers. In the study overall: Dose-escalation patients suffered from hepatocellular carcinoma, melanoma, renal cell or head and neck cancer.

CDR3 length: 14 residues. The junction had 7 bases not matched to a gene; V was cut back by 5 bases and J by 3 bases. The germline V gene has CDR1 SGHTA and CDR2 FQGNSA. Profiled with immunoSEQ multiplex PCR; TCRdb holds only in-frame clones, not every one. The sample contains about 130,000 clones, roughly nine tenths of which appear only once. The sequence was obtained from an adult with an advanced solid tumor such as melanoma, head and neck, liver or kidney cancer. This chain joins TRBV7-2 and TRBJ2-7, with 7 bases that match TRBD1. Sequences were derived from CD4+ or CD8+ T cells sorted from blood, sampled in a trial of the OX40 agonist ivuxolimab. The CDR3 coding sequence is TGTGCCAGCAGCCCGGGACAGTATATCTACGAGCAGTACTTC. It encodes CASSPGQYIYEQYF.